Below are 10 T cell receptor beta chains sequenced from a single sample in a study of Ad26.COV2.S vaccination and SARS-CoV-2 variants. Method: immunoSEQ multiplex PCR; TCRdb's copy keeps in-frame clones and lacks some. The data hold about 370,000 clones, with around 85% observed a single time. Treatment reported: roughly 19 received Ad26.COV2.S at low or high dose, single or two shots; 5 received placebo; per-sample allocation not given. At day 63 after the first vaccine or placebo injection, samples were drawn. The source material was peripheral blood, sampled in a trial of Ad26.COV2.S vaccine versus placebo. All receptors come from a person between 18 and 65 years old who received the Ad26.COV2.S COVID-19 vaccine or a placebo.

J is TRBJ2-7 and V is TRBV5-1; 10 bases align to TRBD2. This CDR3 has 15 amino acids. J gave up 5 bases and V 2 bases, and 7 bases lay outside the gene matches. From germline, CDR1 is SGHRS and CDR2 YFSETQ. In DNA form, the CDR3 reads TGCGCCAGCAGCTTTTTAGCGGGGGGTTTGAACGAGCAGTACTTC. It is translated as CASSFLAGGLNEQYF.

The J gene is TRBJ2-1, the V gene TRBV2; unclear D gene. The germline V gene encodes CDR1 SNHLY and CDR2 FYNNEI. V lost 9 bases and J lost 0, with 12 bases in between. This CDR3 region has 14 residues. The CDR3 sequence is CARRDRSSYNEQFF. Written as DNA, the CDR3 is TGTGCCAGAAGAGATCGAAGCTCCTACAATGAGCAGTTCTTC.

The chain combines TRBV10-2 with TRBJ1-3, with D unresolved. V shed 4 bases and J shed 0 bases, with 7 bases lying between them. There are 14 residues in the CDR3. Looked up from germline, CDR1 is WSHSY and CDR2 is SAAADI. DNA for the CDR3: TGCGCCAGCAGTGCGGTGCTCTCTGGAAACACCATATATTTT. It yields the protein CASSAVLSGNTIYF.

The V and J genes are TRBV5-1 and TRBJ2-1, with 9 bases identical to TRBD2. The CDR3 spans 15 residues. V shed 3 bases, J shed 2 bases, and the junction held 3 bases outside the gene matches. From germline, CDR1 is SGHRS and CDR2 YFSETQ. DNA for the CDR3: TGCGCCAGCAGCTCGGCTAGCGGGGCCTACAATGAGCAGTTCTTC. Translating it yields CASSSASGAYNEQFF.

The rearrangement uses TRBV5-1 and TRBJ1-6; the match to TRBD1 covers 8 bases. Germline CDR1 reads SGHRS; CDR2 reads YFSETQ. Trimming cost V 4 bases and J 9 bases; bases outside gene matches: 9. The CDR3 is 15 residues long. DNA for the CDR3: TGCGCCAGCAGCCCCCACGGACAGGGTGGTTCACCCCTCCACTTT. Residues: CASSPHGQGGSPLHF.

The sample holds a few counts of this clone. The V call is TRBV10-1, the J call TRBJ2-7; TRBD1 agrees at 11 bases. CDR1 WNHNN and CDR2 SYGVQD come from the germline V gene (reference sequence). This CDR3 spans 15 amino acids. V dropped 2 bases and J dropped 5; count of bases not matched to a gene: 5. In DNA form, the CDR3 reads TGCGCCAGCAGTGAGGAGGGGGACAGGGGGGACGAGCAGTACTTC. It codes for CASSEEGDRGDEQYF.

The chain recombines TRBV2 with TRBJ2-7; D not resolved. The CDR3 totals 11 residues. The germline V and J ends were trimmed by 10 bases and 3 bases, with 10 bases remaining between them. Per the germline V gene, CDR1 is SNHLY and CDR2 is FYNNEI. Written as DNA, the CDR3 is TGTGCCACCCTAAGGGACTACGAGCAGTACTTC. Translation gives CATLRDYEQYF.

The gene calls are TRBV27 and TRBJ2-7, with TRBD1 matching over 11 bases. This CDR3 region has 14 residues. The ends lost 5 bases at V and 6 bases at J; junction bases unmatched: 6. Germline loops: CDR1 MNHEY, CDR2 SMNVEV (reference sequence). The CDR3 DNA is TGTGCCAGCAGTCCCGGGACAGGGGGAGGCGAGCAGTACTTC. It translates to CASSPGTGGGEQYF.

This chain links TRBV25-1 with TRBJ1-5; D is ambiguous. V lost 3 bases to trimming and J lost 1 base, with 7 bases between them. CDR3 length equals 14 residues. Germline V lookup: CDR1 MGHDK, CDR2 SYGVNS. CDR3 in amino acids: CASSDWVSNQPQHF. The CDR3, as DNA: TGTGCCAGCAGTGATTGGGTAAGCAATCAGCCCCAGCATTTT.

This clone was counted once. The gene calls are TRBV4-1 and TRBJ1-2; unclear D gene. The CDR3 spans 15 residues. Trimming removed 8 bases at V and 5 bases at J, with 21 bases between. The V gene's germline CDR1 is MGHRA and CDR2 YSYEKL. The chain's CDR3 is CASANPPRGKYGYTF. CDR3 sequence (DNA): TGCGCCAGCGCAAACCCACCCCGAGGAAAGTATGGCTACACCTTC.